The 14 T cell receptor beta chains reported below all come from one sample, sequenced in a study of graft-versus-host responses after intestinal transplantation. These receptors' antigens are unknown. The method was immunoSEQ multiplex PCR; TCRdb's version includes in-frame clones alone and lacks a portion of them. The table includes fewer than 110,000 clones, roughly 93% detected once. The sample here was unstimulated CD8+ T cells sorted from spleen or lymph node cells, taken before intestinal transplant. The source of these receptors is a human donor who received an intestinal transplant.

The rearrangement links TRBV7-9 to TRBJ2-6, with a possible D match to TRBD1 (6 bases). Germline V gene lookup returns CDR1 SEHNR and CDR2 FQNEAQ (reference sequence). Trimming removed 5 bases at V and 0 bases at J, with 17 bases between. This CDR3 spans 18 amino acids. Here the CDR3 DNA reads TGTGCCAGCAGCACACAACAGGGAACTGGCTCTGGGGCCAACGTCCTGACTTTC. Translating it yields CASSTQQGTGSGANVLTF.

This sequence joins TRBV14 and TRBJ2-3, with TRBD2 matching 7 bases. The CDR3 runs to 15 residues. V shed 4 bases, J shed 2 bases, and the junction held 6 bases outside the gene matches. Germline V CDR1 and CDR2: SGHDN, FVKESK. CDR3 amino acids: CASSRRDYFTDTQYF. CDR3 coding DNA: TGTGCCAGCAGCCGCCGGGACTACTTCACAGATACGCAGTATTTT.

This clone showed up just a few times. The V gene is TRBV4-1, the J gene TRBJ1-2, with D possibly matching TRBD1 (5 bases). The CDR3 spans 14 residues. Germline CDR1 reads MGHRA; CDR2 reads YSYEKL. The ends were cut back, 2 bases at V and 8 bases at J, with 15 bases in the middle. The CDR3 sequence is CASSQSTGVAGYTF. CDR3 bases: TGCGCCAGCAGCCAATCAACAGGTGTAGCCGGCTACACCTTC.

The rearrangement links TRBV9 to TRBJ2-2; D is perhaps TRBD1 (5 bases). In germline, CDR1 is SGDLS, CDR2 YYNGEE. This CDR3 comprises 14 residues. V was cut by 6 bases and J by 1 base, with 10 bases left in between. CDR3 region: CASTPGQNTGELFF. DNA of the CDR3: TGTGCCAGCACCCCAGGACAGAACACCGGGGAGCTGTTTTTT.

This clone showed up just once. The chain is built from TRBV29-1 and TRBJ2-3, with 10 bases matching TRBD2. CDR3 length: 15 amino acids. V gave up 7 bases and J gave up 0 bases; unmatched junction bases: 7. The germline V gene has CDR1 SQVTM and CDR2 ANQGSEA. The CDR3 DNA sequence: TGCAGCGGATCCTTAGCGGGGGGCAGCACAGATACGCAGTATTTT. Its translation: CSGSLAGGSTDTQYF.

This clone appeared a single time. The V call is TRBV5-1, the J call TRBJ2-1; 10 nucleotides line up with TRBD1. CDR3 length: 17 amino acids. V gave up 2 bases and J gave up 1 base; unmatched junction bases: 6. Germline CDR1 SGHRS, CDR2 YFSETQ. The DNA for the CDR3 is TGCGCCAGCAGCTTCGACGTGGACAGGGGGTCCTACAATGAGCAGTTCTTC. Encoded protein: CASSFDVDRGSYNEQFF. Full variable domain (outside the CDR3, taken from reference TRBV5-1 and TRBJ2-1): KAGVTQTPRYLIKTRGQQVTLSCSPISGHRSVSWYQQTPGQGLQFLFEYFSETQRNKGNFPGRFSGRQFSNSRSEMNVSTLELGDSALYLCASSFDVDRGSYNEQFFGPGTRLTVL.

V and J are TRBV15 and TRBJ2-2; D remains unclear. Deletions cut 0 bases from V and 5 bases from J, with 4 bases between. Germline V lookup: CDR1 LNHNV, CDR2 YYDKDF (reference sequence). The CDR3 sequence is 13 residues long. This chain's CDR3 is CATSRDPTGELFF. Here the CDR3 DNA reads TGTGCCACCAGCAGAGATCCGACCGGGGAGCTGTTTTTT.

The chain has TRBV9 and TRBJ1-3; 7 nucleotides align to TRBD1. The germline V gene has CDR1 SGDLS and CDR2 YYNGEE. The CDR3 totals 15 residues. V trimming: 3 bases; J trimming: 4 bases; junction bases outside the gene matches: 7. CDR3 sequence: CASSGFRGSGNTIYF. CDR3 in DNA: TGTGCCAGCAGCGGCTTCAGGGGGTCCGGAAACACCATATATTTT.

This clone was seen a handful of times. The chain combines TRBV4-1 with TRBJ1-2; the D is unclear. The CDR3 loop spans 14 amino acids. The V end was cut by 0 bases, the J end by 6 bases, with 11 bases between. Per the germline V gene, CDR1 is MGHRA and CDR2 is YSYEKL. This chain's CDR3 is CASSQEGRGNGYTF. The CDR3 region has the DNA TGCGCCAGCAGCCAAGAAGGGCGGGGAAATGGCTACACCTTC.

The V and J genes are TRBV18 and TRBJ2-6; 10 bases are a match to TRBD1. Germline CDR1 KGHSH, CDR2 LQKENI. This CDR3 has 23 amino acids. The trim removed 0 bases at V and 1 base at J, leaving 18 bases unmatched. CDR3 amino acids: CASSPPRRDRGFGPRSGANVLTF. The CDR3 DNA follows: TGTGCCAGCTCACCACCTCGCCGGGACAGGGGATTTGGCCCTCGATCTGGGGCCAACGTCCTGACTTTC.

The V call is TRBV7-9, the J call TRBJ2-5; 8 bases match TRBD1. CDR3 length equals 16 residues. Germline trimming cut 5 bases from V and 2 bases from J; bases unmatched to any gene: 10. The V gene's germline CDR1 is SEHNR and CDR2 FQNEAQ (reference sequence). The CDR3 is CASSPNRDRIQETQYF. The DNA for the CDR3 is TGTGCCAGCAGCCCAAACCGGGACAGGATACAAGAGACCCAGTACTTC.

V gene TRBV6-5 combines with J gene TRBJ2-7; TRBD1 agrees at 9 bases. Germline-derived CDR1 and CDR2 are MNHEY and SVGAGI. After removal of 4 bases from V and 4 bases from J, the junction contained 5 bases not matched to a gene. The CDR3 contains 14 residues. In nucleotides, the CDR3 is TGTGCCAGCAGTTCCGGGACAGGGCCTTACGAGCAGTACTTC. It codes for CASSSGTGPYEQYF.

This clone was picked up one time. The rearrangement uses TRBV5-8 and TRBJ2-5; D unclear. Trimming shortened V by 10 bases and J by 1 base, and 17 bases separated the two germline ends. Germline CDR1 is SGHTS and CDR2 is YDEGEE. The CDR3 loop spans 14 amino acids. CDR3 sequence: CAALESLSQETQYF. The CDR3 DNA sequence: TGTGCCGCGTTGGAGTCCTTGAGCCAAGAGACCCAGTACTTC.

The gene calls are TRBV12-5 and TRBJ2-7; D gene unclear. Trimming cost V 6 bases and J 5 bases, with 14 bases left between them. Germline V gene data show CDR1 as LGHNT and CDR2 as FRNRAP. This CDR3 spans 13 amino acids. CDR3 nucleotide sequence: TGTGCTAGTGGCCTAACAACAGAGAACGAGCAGTACTTC. It encodes CASGLTTENEQYF.